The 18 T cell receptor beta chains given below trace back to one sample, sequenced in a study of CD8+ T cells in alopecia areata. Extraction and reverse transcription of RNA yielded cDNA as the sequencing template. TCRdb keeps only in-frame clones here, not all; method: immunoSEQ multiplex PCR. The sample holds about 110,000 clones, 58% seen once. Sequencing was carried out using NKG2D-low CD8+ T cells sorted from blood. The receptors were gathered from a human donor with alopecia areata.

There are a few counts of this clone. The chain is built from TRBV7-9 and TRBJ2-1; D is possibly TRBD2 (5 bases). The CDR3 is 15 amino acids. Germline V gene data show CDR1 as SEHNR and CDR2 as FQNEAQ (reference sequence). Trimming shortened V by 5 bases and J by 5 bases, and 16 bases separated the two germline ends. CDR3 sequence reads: CASSPLPSRDNEQFF. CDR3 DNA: TGTGCCAGCAGCCCCCTCCCGTCGCGGGACAATGAGCAGTTCTTC. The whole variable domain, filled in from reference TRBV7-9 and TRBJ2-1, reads DTGVSQNPRHKITKRGQNVTFRCDPISEHNRLYWYRQTLGQGPEFLTYFQNEAQLEKSRLLSDRFSAERPKGSFSTLEIQRTEQGDSAMYLCASSPLPSRDNEQFFGPGTRLTVL.

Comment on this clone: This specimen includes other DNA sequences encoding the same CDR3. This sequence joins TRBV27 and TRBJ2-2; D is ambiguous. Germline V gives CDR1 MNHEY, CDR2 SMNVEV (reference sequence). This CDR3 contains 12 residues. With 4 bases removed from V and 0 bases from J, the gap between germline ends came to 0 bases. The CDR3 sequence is CASSSNTGELFF. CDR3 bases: TGTGCCAGCAGTTCGAACACCGGGGAGCTGTTTTTT.

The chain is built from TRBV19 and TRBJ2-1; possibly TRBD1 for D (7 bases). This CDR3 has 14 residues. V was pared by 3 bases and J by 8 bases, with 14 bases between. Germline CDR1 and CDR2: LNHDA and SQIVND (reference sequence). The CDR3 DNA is TGTGCCAGTAGTATCTTCGCCAGGGGGGATGAGCAGTTCTTC. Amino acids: CASSIFARGDEQFF.

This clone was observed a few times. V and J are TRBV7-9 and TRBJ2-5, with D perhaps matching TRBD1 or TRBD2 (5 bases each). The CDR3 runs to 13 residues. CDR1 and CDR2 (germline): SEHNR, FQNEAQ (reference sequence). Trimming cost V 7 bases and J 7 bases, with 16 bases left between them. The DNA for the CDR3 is TGTGCCAGCACAACGGACGGGACGAGGACCCAGTACTTC. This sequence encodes CASTTDGTRTQYF. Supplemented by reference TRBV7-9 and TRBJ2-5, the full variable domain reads DTGVSQNPRHKITKRGQNVTFRCDPISEHNRLYWYRQTLGQGPEFLTYFQNEAQLEKSRLLSDRFSAERPKGSFSTLEIQRTEQGDSAMYLCASTTDGTRTQYFGPGTRLLVL.

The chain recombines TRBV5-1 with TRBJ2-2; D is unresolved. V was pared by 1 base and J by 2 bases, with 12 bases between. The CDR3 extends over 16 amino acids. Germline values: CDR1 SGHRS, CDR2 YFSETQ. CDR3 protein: CASSLYAELNTGELFF. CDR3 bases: TGCGCCAGCAGCTTGTATGCAGAACTAAACACCGGGGAGCTGTTTTTT.

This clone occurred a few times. CDR3 DNA sequence: TGTGCCAGCAGCTTCACGGGAGCGGACACTGAAGCTTTCTTT. It is translated as CASSFTGADTEAFF. The rearrangement joins TRBV7-9 to TRBJ1-1, with unresolved D. V lost 3 bases and J 3 bases, leaving 11 bases between the germline ends. Germline assignment: CDR1 SEHNR and CDR2 FQNEAQ (reference sequence). The CDR3 totals 14 residues.

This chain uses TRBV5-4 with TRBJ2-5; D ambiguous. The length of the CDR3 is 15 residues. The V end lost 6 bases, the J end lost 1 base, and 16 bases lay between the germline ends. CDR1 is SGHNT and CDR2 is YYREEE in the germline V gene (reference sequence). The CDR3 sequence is CASTEYGRSQETQYF. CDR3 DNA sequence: TGTGCCAGCACCGAATACGGACGGAGCCAAGAGACCCAGTACTTC.

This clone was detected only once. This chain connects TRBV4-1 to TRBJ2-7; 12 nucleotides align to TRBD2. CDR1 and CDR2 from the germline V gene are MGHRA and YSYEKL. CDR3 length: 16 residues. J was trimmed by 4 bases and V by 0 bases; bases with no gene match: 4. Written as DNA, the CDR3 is TGCGCCAGCAGCCAAGACGAGACTAGCGGGAGTTACGAGCAGTACTTC. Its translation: CASSQDETSGSYEQYF.

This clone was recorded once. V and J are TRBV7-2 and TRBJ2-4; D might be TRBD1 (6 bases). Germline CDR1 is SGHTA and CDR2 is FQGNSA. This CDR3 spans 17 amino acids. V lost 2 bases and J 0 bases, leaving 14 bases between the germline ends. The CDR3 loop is CASSLSQGSLAKNIQYF. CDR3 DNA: TGTGCCAGCAGCTTATCACAGGGATCTCTAGCCAAAAACATTCAGTACTTC.

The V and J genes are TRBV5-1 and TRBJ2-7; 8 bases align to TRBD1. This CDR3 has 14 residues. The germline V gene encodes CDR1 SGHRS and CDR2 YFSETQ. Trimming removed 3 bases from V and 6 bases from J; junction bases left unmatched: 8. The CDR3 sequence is CASSSLDRGPEQYF. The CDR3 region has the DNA TGCGCCAGCAGCTCCCTCGACAGGGGCCCCGAGCAGTACTTC.

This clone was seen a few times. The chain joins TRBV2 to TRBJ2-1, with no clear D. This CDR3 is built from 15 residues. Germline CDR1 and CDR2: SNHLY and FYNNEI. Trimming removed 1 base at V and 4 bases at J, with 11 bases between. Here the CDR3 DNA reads TGTGCCAGCAGTGAAGTGGAGACACCTTACAATGAGCAGTTCTTC. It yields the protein CASSEVETPYNEQFF.

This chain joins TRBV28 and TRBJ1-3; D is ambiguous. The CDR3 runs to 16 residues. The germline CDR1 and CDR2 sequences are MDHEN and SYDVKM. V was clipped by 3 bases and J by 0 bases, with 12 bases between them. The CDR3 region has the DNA TGTGCCAGCAGTTTGTTAGTTACGAGCTCTGGAAACACCATATATTTT. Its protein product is CASSLLVTSSGNTIYF.

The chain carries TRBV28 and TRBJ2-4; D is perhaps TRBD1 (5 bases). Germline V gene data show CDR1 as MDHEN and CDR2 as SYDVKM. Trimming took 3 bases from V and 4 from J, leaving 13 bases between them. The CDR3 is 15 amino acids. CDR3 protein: CASSFSFRGKNIQYF. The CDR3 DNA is TGTGCCAGCAGTTTCTCTTTTAGGGGAAAAAACATTCAGTACTTC.

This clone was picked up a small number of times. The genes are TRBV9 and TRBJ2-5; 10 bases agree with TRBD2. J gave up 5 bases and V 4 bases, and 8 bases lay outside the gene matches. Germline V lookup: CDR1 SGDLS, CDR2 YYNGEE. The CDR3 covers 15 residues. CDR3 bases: TGTGCCAGCAGCCCGAGCGGGAGGGCTTATGAGACCCAGTACTTC. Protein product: CASSPSGRAYETQYF.

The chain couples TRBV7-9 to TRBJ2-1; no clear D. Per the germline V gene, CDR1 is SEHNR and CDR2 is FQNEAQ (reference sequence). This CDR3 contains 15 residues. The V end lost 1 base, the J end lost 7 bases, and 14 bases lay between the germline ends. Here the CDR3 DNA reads TGTGCCAGCAGCTTAGTCCGGACGGGCGTAAATGAGCAGTTCTTC. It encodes CASSLVRTGVNEQFF.

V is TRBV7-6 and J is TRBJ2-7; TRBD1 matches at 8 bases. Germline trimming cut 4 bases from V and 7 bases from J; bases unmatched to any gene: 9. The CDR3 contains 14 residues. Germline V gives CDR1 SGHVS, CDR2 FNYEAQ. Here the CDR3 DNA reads TGTGCCAGCAGCTCAGGCCTACAGGGGGAGGAGCAGTACTTC. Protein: CASSSGLQGEEQYF.

CDR3 sequence reads: CASSERRGAPYEQYF. The CDR3 DNA follows: TGTGCCAGCAGTGAAAGGAGGGGGGCACCCTACGAGCAGTACTTC. V is TRBV2 and J is TRBJ2-7, with D perhaps TRBD1 or TRBD2 (6 bases each). CDR1 SNHLY and CDR2 FYNNEI come from the germline V gene. The CDR3 extends over 15 amino acids. Trimming stripped 2 bases from V and 2 bases from J, with 13 bases between.

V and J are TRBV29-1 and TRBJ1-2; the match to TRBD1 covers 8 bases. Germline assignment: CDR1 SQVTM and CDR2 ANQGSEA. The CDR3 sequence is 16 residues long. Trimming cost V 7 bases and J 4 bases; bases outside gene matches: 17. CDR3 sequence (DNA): TGCAGCGCCACTACCCATCGGGACAGGATAGGCTATGGCTACACCTTC. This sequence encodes CSATTHRDRIGYGYTF.